The entry that follows covers one T cell receptor (beta chain) sequence. Its antigen is not identified. Germline CDR1 reads SGHNT; CDR2 reads YYREEE (reference sequence). V gave up 3 bases and J gave up 5 bases; unmatched junction bases: 4. The CDR3 covers 13 residues. The data are from a study of cytomegalovirus exposure and HLA in healthy donors. The wider study: Early released data had around 88 million unique TCRs, all coming from HLA-typed donors. Points from the study as a whole: The classifier was said to identify cytomegalovirus status with high specificity and sensitivity. Most of the TCR beta V segments (in an earlier analysis) were productive either about 87% or about 30% of the time.

The PCR made use of 60 Vbeta and 13 Jbeta primers. Assay used: immunoSEQ multiplex PCR; TCRdb lists only in-frame clones, some missing. The sample table sets out approximately 52,000 clones. The chain recombines TRBV5-4 with TRBJ1-2; 7 bases fit TRBD1. This receptor was taken from a woman aged 55-70 years in good health and CMV-seropositive. The sample was PBMCs. The CDR3 protein is CASSSGTAYGYTF. CDR3 nucleotides: TGTGCCAGCAGCTCCGGGACAGCTTATGGCTACACCTTC.